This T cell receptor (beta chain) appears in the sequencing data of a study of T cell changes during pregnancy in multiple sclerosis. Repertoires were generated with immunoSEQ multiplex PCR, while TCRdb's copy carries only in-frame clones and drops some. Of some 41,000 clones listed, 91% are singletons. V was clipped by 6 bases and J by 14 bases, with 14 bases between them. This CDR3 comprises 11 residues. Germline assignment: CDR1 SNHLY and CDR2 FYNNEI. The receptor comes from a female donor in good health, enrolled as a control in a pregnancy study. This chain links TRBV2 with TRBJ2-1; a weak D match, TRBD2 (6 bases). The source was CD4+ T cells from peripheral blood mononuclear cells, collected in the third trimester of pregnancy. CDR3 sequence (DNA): TGTGCCAGCAGCGCCGGGACTTATAAGTTCTTC. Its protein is CASSAGTYKFF. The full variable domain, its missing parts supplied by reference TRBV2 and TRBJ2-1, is EPEVTQTPSHQVTQMGQEVILRCVPISNHLYFYWYRQILGQKVEFLVSFYNNEISEKSEIFDDQFSVERPDGSNFTLKIRSTKLEDSAMYFCASSAGTYKFFGPGTRLTVL.